Listed below are T cell receptor beta chains from one sample, sequenced in a study of T cells in Graves' hyperthyroidism and ophthalmopathy. TCRdb re-analysed the multiplex PCR reads in MiXCR, keeping a single row per CDR3 protein. In the table there are 490,000 or so distinct CDR3 sequences, 40% to 50% of which are singletons. Sequencing used peripheral blood or thyroid tissue (not recorded which). These TCRs come from an adult woman with Graves' disease, either hyperthyroidism or ophthalmopathy (not recorded which). CDR3s include the opening cysteine and the closing phenylalanine or tryptophan. Fields, in order: V gene, D gene, clone size, J gene, CDR3 protein, CDR3 DNA. A D gene is named only where the DNA matches it firmly. Rows give clone size only sometimes, using once, few, many, or a class for an expanded clone.

TRBV10-3	.	few	TRBJ2-7	CAISGNTYEQYF	TGTGCCATCAGTGGGAACACCTACGAGCAGTACTTC
TRBV7-2	.	many	TRBJ2-5	CASSFERGETQYF	TGTGCCAGCAGCTTCGAGCGTGGAGAGACCCAGTACTTC
TRBV15	.	many	TRBJ1-6	CATSRDLGIGSPLHF	TGTGCCACCAGCAGAGATCTGGGTATAGGGTCACCCCTCCACTTT
TRBV4-1	.	.	TRBJ2-7	CASSQVHLREEQYF	TGCGCCAGCAGCCAAGTTCATCTACGAGAGGAGCAGTACTTC
TRBV25-1	.	many	TRBJ1-1	CASSTQGPEAFF	TGTGCCAGCAGTACCCAGGGTCCTGAAGCTTTCTTT
TRBV6-5	.	many	TRBJ1-6	CASSYEGNSASPLHF	TGTGCCAGCAGTTACGAGGGAAATTCGGCTTCACCCCTCCACTTT
TRBV13	TRBD1	few	TRBJ2-7	CASSSRDRGNEQYF	TGTGCCAGCAGCTCGAGGGACAGGGGTAACGAGCAGTACTTC
TRBV11-2	TRBD2	.	TRBJ2-7	CASSFSGTRGEQYF	TGTGCCAGCAGCTTCTCAGGGACTAGAGGCGAGCAGTACTTC
TRBV10-2	.	.	TRBJ1-6	CASSEGGMGPLHF	TGCGCCAGCAGTGAGGGAGGGATGGGACCCCTCCACTTT
TRBV19	.	many	TRBJ1-1	CASMGSLSPMNTEAFF	TGTGCCAGTATGGGCAGTCTCTCTCCGATGAACACTGAAGCTTTCTTT
TRBV20-1	.	.	TRBJ1-4	CSAREFNEKLFF	TGCAGTGCTAGAGAGTTTAATGAAAAACTGTTTTTT
TRBV20-1	.	.	TRBJ2-5	CSARVGRVDQETQYF	TGCAGTGCTAGAGTGGGACGCGTTGACCAAGAGACCCAGTACTTC
TRBV6-1	.	.	TRBJ1-5	CASSEANRNNQPQHF	TGTGCCAGCAGTGAAGCTAATCGGAACAATCAGCCCCAGCATTTT
TRBV5-1	.	.	TRBJ1-2	CASSTDTYGYTF	TGCGCCAGCAGCACCGATACCTATGGCTACACCTTC
TRBV25-1	.	.	TRBJ2-7	CASSDSGYSHEQYF	TGTGCCAGCAGTGACTCTGGGTATAGTCACGAGCAGTACTTC
TRBV28	.	few	TRBJ1-1	CASSFAVGKAFF	TGTGCCAGCAGTTTTGCAGTGGGGAAAGCTTTCTTT
TRBV5-1	.	once	TRBJ1-1	CASSLECRNTEAFF	TGCGCCAGCAGCTTGGAATGTAGGAACACTGAAGCTTTCTTT
TRBV13	TRBD1	many	TRBJ1-1	CASSLDFQGARTAEAFF	TGTGCCAGCAGCTTAGATTTCCAGGGGGCTCGAACAGCTGAAGCTTTCTTT
TRBV7-2	TRBD1	.	TRBJ1-1	CASSLFVRTGAFAEAFF	TGTGCCAGCAGCTTATTTGTCCGGACAGGGGCTTTTGCTGAAGCTTTCTTT
TRBV9	.	.	TRBJ2-3	CASSVDGDHTDTQYF	TGTGCCAGCAGCGTAGACGGCGACCACACAGATACGCAGTATTTT
TRBV10-3	.	.	TRBJ2-5	CASSGMGETQYF	TGTGCCAGCAGTGGGATGGGGGAGACCCAGTACTTC
TRBV20-1	.	many	TRBJ1-2	CSARASGNRYGYTF	TGCAGTGCTAGAGCAAGTGGGAATCGGTATGGCTACACCTTC
TRBV16	TRBD1	.	TRBJ1-5	CASSLSGTAHF	TGTGCCAGCAGCCTCTCGGGGACAGCCCATTTT
TRBV29-1	.	.	TRBJ1-1	CSVARGATEAFF	TGCAGCGTTGCCCGAGGGGCCACTGAAGCTTTCTTT
TRBV7-8	.	.	TRBJ2-7	CATGLGGDYEQYF	TGTGCCACCGGCTTAGGAGGGGACTACGAGCAGTACTTC
TRBV15	.	many	TRBJ1-3	CATSSPGDSSSGNTIYF	TGTGCCACCAGCAGTCCCGGGGACTCCAGCTCTGGAAACACCATATATTTT
TRBV13	.	.	TRBJ2-5	CASSSRQEETQYF	TGTGCCAGCAGCTCCCGGCAGGAAGAGACCCAGTACTTC
TRBV7-2	TRBD2	.	TRBJ2-5	CASSLTTSGTGTQYF	TGTGCCAGCAGCCTGACGACTAGCGGGACCGGGACCCAGTACTTC
TRBV7-9	.	many	TRBJ2-5	CASIGEETQYF	TGTGCCAGCATCGGGGAGGAGACCCAGTACTTC
TRBV29-1	.	.	TRBJ1-3	CSALDSPVGNTIYF	TGCAGCGCCCTGGACAGCCCGGTGGGAAACACCATATATTTT
TRBV29-1	TRBD1	.	TRBJ2-7	CAWERDRGLADASYEQYF	TGTGCCTGGGAGAGGGACAGGGGGCTAGCTGATGCATCCTACGAGCAGTACTTC
TRBV30	.	few	TRBJ1-2	CACSRGASNYGYTF	TGTGCCTGCTCACGGGGCGCATCTAACTATGGCTACACCTTC
TRBV6-1	.	.	TRBJ1-2	CASKAGLYGYTF	TGTGCCAGTAAAGCGGGGCTCTATGGCTACACCTTC
TRBV7-2	TRBD2	many	TRBJ2-5	CASSSATSRETQYF	TGTGCCAGCAGCTCGGCGACTAGCCGAGAGACCCAGTACTTC
TRBV5-1	TRBD1	many	TRBJ1-4	CASSPDRGELFF	TGCGCCAGCAGCCCGGACAGGGGCGAACTGTTTTTT
TRBV15	.	.	TRBJ1-4	CATSLELGVNEKLFF	TGTGCCACCAGCTTAGAACTTGGGGTTAATGAAAAACTGTTCTTT
TRBV27	TRBD2	few	TRBJ2-7	CASSSFLAGVYEQYF	TGTGCCAGCAGTTCGTTCCTAGCGGGAGTCTACGAGCAGTACTTC
TRBV2	.	.	TRBJ2-7	CASSGHEQYF	TGTGCCAGCAGTGGCCACGAGCAGTACTTC
TRBV29-1	.	.	TRBJ2-5	CSVWGEGTYQETQYF	TGCAGCGTTTGGGGAGAGGGCACCTACCAAGAGACCCAGTACTTC
TRBV20-1	TRBD2	many	TRBJ2-7	CSGGRTSGSYEQYF	TGCAGTGGGGGGAGAACTAGCGGGTCCTACGAGCAGTACTTC
TRBV5-1	.	few	TRBJ1-6	CASSLEYRADSPLHF	TGCGCCAGCAGCTTGGAATACAGGGCAGATTCACCCCTCCACTTT
TRBV12-3/TRBV12-4	.	.	TRBJ2-7	CASSFYGGSSYEQYF	TGTGCCAGCAGTTTCTACGGGGGTAGCTCCTACGAGCAGTACTTC
TRBV7-9	.	few	TRBJ1-1	CASIARVSEAFF	TGTGCCAGCATAGCCAGGGTTTCTGAAGCTTTCTTT
TRBV7-9	TRBD1	many	TRBJ1-1	CASSRPTGATSNTEAFF	TGTGCCAGCAGCCGCCCGACAGGGGCGACCTCGAACACTGAAGCTTTCTTT
TRBV7-9	TRBD2	.	TRBJ2-5	CASSYLTGTSGRETQYF	TGTGCCAGCAGCTACCTTACCGGGACTAGCGGGAGAGAGACCCAGTACTTC